The clone carrying this T cell receptor beta chain was observed a single time. Its matching antigen is unknown. These data belong to a study of CD4 T cells in relation to SARS-CoV-2 and coronaviruses. The study, taken as a whole, reports: Monoreactive clones expanded significantly more to SARS-CoV-2 than crossreactive clones did.

TCRdb's copy holds only in-frame clones and misses some; the assay was immunoSEQ multiplex PCR. This table holds tens of thousands of clones, approximately 95% found once. Germline CDR1 SGDLS, CDR2 YYNGEE. With V trimmed by 0 bases and J by 2 bases, 5 bases remained unmatched. The CDR3 loop spans 15 amino acids. The unexposed donors gave CD4+ T cells in about 2010-2018, prior to COVID-19. Naive and memory CD4+ T cells were separated from cryopreserved PBMCs. The sequenced sample was naive CD4+ T cells from PBMCs. This sample's subset: naive CD4+ T cells isolated by negative enrichment. This clonotype was sampled from a human donor in good health. V gene TRBV9 combines with J gene TRBJ2-7, with 7 bases identical to TRBD2. CDR3 DNA sequence: TGTGCCAGCAGCGTAGCTCCTAGCGGAACCTACGAGCAGTACTTC. Translating gives CASSVAPSGTYEQYF.